The TCR beta chain under discussion was sequenced for a study of identical twins. TCRdb analysed the 5' RACE reads with MiXCR anew, one entry per CDR3 protein. The sample has 300,000 to 400,000 distinct CDR3 sequences, 8.5% to 10% seen once; the top ten hold under 9.5%. This CDR3 is built from 15 residues. The germline V and J ends were trimmed by 8 bases and 4 bases, with 20 bases remaining between them. Germline-derived CDR1 and CDR2 are MNHEY and SVGAGI. A few counts support this clonotype. The genes are TRBV6-5 and TRBJ1-1, with D uncertain. The sequenced material came from naive T cells sorted from blood. This receptor was taken from a woman aged 45 to 65 in good health. The CDR3 sequence: CASQPRPPLSTEAFF. The CDR3 region has the DNA TGTGCCAGCCAACCGAGGCCCCCTTTGAGCACTGAAGCTTTCTTT.